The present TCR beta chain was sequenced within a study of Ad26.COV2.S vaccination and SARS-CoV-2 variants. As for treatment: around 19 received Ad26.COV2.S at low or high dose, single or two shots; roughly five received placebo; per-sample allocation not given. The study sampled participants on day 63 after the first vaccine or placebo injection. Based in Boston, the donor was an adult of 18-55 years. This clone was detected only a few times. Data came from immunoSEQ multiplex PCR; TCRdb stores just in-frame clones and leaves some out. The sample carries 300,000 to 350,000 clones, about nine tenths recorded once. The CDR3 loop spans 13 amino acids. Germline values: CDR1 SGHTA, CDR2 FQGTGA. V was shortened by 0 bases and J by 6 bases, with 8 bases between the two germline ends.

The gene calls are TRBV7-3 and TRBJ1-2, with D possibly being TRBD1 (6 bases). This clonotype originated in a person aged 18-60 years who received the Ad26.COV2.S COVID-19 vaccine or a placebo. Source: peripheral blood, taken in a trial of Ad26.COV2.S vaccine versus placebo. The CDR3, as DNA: TGTGCCAGCAGCTTAACGGACAGTGATGGCTACACCTTC. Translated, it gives CASSLTDSDGYTF.